This entry lists 11 T cell receptor beta chains sequenced from one sample in a study of blood T cell repertoires in COVID-19. Produced via immunoSEQ multiplex PCR; TCRdb's table is partial and in-frame only. The repertoire includes over 30,000 clones, 75% of them detected once, and about 15% sits in the top ten. The sequencing sample was made of peripheral blood. All receptors come from a man older than 75 with active or convalescent COVID-19.

J is TRBJ2-5 and V is TRBV20-1, with TRBD1 as a possible D gene (6 bases). CDR1 DFQATT and CDR2 SNEGSKA come from the germline V gene (reference sequence). V was cut by 3 bases and J by 5 bases, with 13 bases left in between. The CDR3 is made up of 13 amino acids. The CDR3 loop reads CSASGTRGETQYF. Here the CDR3 DNA reads TGCAGTGCTAGTGGTACTAGGGGGGAGACCCAGTACTTC.

The CDR3 coding sequence is TGTGCCAGCAGCTTAGGTCCTAGCGGGAGCTTTGGCGAGCAGTACTTC. It is translated as CASSLGPSGSFGEQYF. The chain couples TRBV11-2 to TRBJ2-7, with 10 bases lining up with TRBD2. Germline CDR1 and CDR2: SGHAT and FQNNGV. There are 16 residues in the CDR3. V was pared by 1 base and J by 6 bases, with 9 bases of the junction left unmatched.

This sequence joins TRBV6-6 and TRBJ2-2, with 7 bases aligning to TRBD2. Trimming took 0 bases from V and 1 from J; bases not matched to a gene: 2. This CDR3 contains 16 residues. Germline V lookup: CDR1 MNHNY, CDR2 SVGAGI (reference sequence). The CDR3 sequence is CASSYSSGKNTGELFF. CDR3 bases: TGTGCCAGCAGTTACTCGAGCGGGAAGAACACCGGGGAGCTGTTTTTT.

This clone was observed a few times. This chain links TRBV30 with TRBJ1-5; TRBD1 is a possible D gene (5 bases). The CDR3 sequence is 14 residues long. With 0 bases removed from V and 6 bases from J, the gap between germline ends came to 12 bases. Germline values: CDR1 GTSNPN, CDR2 SVGIG (reference sequence). CDR3 DNA sequence: TGTGCCTGGAGTGTATTTAGGGGAAGTCAGCCCCAGCATTTT. Encoded protein: CAWSVFRGSQPQHF.

J is TRBJ2-1 and V is TRBV5-1, with 12 bases fitting TRBD2. CDR1 and CDR2 (germline): SGHRS, YFSETQ. The CDR3 has 15 amino acids. The V and J ends lost 4 bases and 3 bases, in that order; junction bases with no gene match: 2. The DNA for the CDR3 is TGCGCCAGCAGCCCGGGACTAGCGGGCTACAATGAGCAGTTCTTC. Translating gives CASSPGLAGYNEQFF.

This clone is a singleton in its sample. The chain has TRBV19 and TRBJ2-1; 9 bases agree with TRBD1. CDR3 length: 15 amino acids. The V gene's germline CDR1 is LNHDA and CDR2 SQIVND (reference sequence). V shed 7 bases and J 9 bases; nucleotides not matched to a gene: 13. Here the CDR3 DNA reads TGTGCCAGTACGTCAAGATTACAGGGGGCGACTGAGCAGTTCTTC. It translates to CASTSRLQGATEQFF.

The chain uses TRBV7-2 and TRBJ2-6; TRBD2 aligns across 13 bases. CDR3 length equals 19 residues. V shed 0 bases and J 1 base; nucleotides not matched to a gene: 3. Germline V lookup: CDR1 SGHTA, CDR2 FQGNSA. The DNA for the CDR3 is TGTGCCAGCAGCTTAGCGACTAGCGGGAGGTTATCTGGGGCCAACGTCCTGACTTTC. It codes for CASSLATSGRLSGANVLTF. Full variable domain (missing parts from reference TRBV7-2 and TRBJ2-6): GAGVSQSPSNKVTEKGKDVELRCDPISGHTALYWYRQSLGQGLEFLIYFQGNSAPDKSGLPSDRFSAERTGGSVSTLTIQRTQQEDSAVYLCASSLATSGRLSGANVLTFGAGSRLTVL.

The chain recombines TRBV2 with TRBJ1-2; TRBD1 agrees at 7 bases. The CDR3 has 13 residues. Germline assignment: CDR1 SNHLY and CDR2 FYNNEI. V lost 6 bases and J lost 8; bases outside the gene matches: 9. The chain's CDR3 is CASSLEGARGYTF. The CDR3 coding sequence is TGTGCCAGCAGCCTGGAGGGGGCGAGAGGCTACACCTTC.

The chain joins TRBV14 to TRBJ2-5, with D unresolved. Germline CDR1 reads SGHDN; CDR2 reads FVKESK. The CDR3 has 12 amino acids. Between the trimmed V and J ends, which lost 8 bases and 5 bases, there was a span of 12 bases. CDR3 loop: CASSPFGETQYF. CDR3 in DNA: TGTGCCAGCTCCCCCTTCGGTGAGACCCAGTACTTC.

The J gene is TRBJ1-6, the V gene TRBV18; TRBD1 is a possible D gene (6 bases). The length of the CDR3 is 20 residues. V was trimmed by 3 bases and J by 7 bases, leaving 28 bases between them. Germline-derived CDR1 and CDR2 are KGHSH and LQKENI. The CDR3 here is CASSPRTIQGGSFWNSPLHF. As DNA, the CDR3 is TGTGCCAGCTCACCGCGAACTATACAGGGCGGTTCTTTTTGGAATTCACCCCTCCACTTT.

CDR3 coding DNA: TGTGCCAGCAGCGTTTACAGGGGTACTAGCACAGATACGCAGTATTTT. It yields the protein CASSVYRGTSTDTQYF. The genes are TRBV5-4 and TRBJ2-3, with 7 bases aligning to TRBD1. The CDR3 is 16 residues long. Germline V gene sequence: CDR1 SGHNT, CDR2 YYREEE (reference sequence). With 4 bases clipped from V and 0 bases from J, the junction kept 8 bases outside the gene matches.